This T cell receptor beta chain was recorded in a study of PD-1 blockade in classical Hodgkin lymphoma. Time point denoted: cycle 4 day 1 (C4D1), after 6 weeks of nivolumab. There was relapse after autologous stem cell transplantation in every patient, and there was variation in brentuximab vedotin exposure. TCRdb's copy holds only in-frame clones and misses some; the assay was immunoSEQ multiplex PCR. The sample includes approximately 41,000 clones, roughly 65% seen only once; the top ten take about 3%. CDR1 and CDR2 (germline): GTSNPN, SVGIG (reference sequence). The CDR3 is made up of 15 amino acids. Trimming cost V 3 bases and J 2 bases; bases outside gene matches: 9.

The material sequenced was peripheral blood mononuclear cells (PBMCs), taken before the fourth cycle of nivolumab. The receptor was derived from a human donor with classical Hodgkin lymphoma. V is TRBV30 and J is TRBJ2-7; TRBD1 matches 8 bases. CDR3 residues: CAWRSTRGQTYEQYF. The CDR3 region has the DNA TGTGCCTGGAGATCGACCAGGGGGCAAACCTACGAGCAGTACTTC.